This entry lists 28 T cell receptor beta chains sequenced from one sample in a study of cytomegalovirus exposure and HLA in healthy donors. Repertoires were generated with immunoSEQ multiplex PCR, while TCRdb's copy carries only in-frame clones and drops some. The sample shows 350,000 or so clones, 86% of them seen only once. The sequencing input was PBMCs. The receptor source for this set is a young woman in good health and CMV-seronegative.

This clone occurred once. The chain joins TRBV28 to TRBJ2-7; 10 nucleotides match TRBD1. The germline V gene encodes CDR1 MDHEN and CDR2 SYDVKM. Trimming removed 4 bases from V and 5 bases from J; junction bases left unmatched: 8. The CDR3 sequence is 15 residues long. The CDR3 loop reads CASSSPPGTGDEQYF. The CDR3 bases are TGTGCCAGCAGTTCACCCCCCGGGACAGGGGACGAGCAGTACTTC.

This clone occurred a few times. The CDR3 DNA sequence: TGTGCCAGCAGCTCTCCCAGTAATACGCAGTATTTT. It is translated as CASSSPSNTQYF. J is TRBJ2-3 and V is TRBV7-9; D remains ambiguous. V lost 4 bases and J lost 7, with 9 bases in between. This CDR3 comprises 12 residues. CDR1 is SEHNR, CDR2 FQNEAQ, per germline (reference sequence).

The CDR3 DNA follows: TGTGCCAGCAGCATATCGGGGGACTATGGCTACACCTTC. As protein: CASSISGDYGYTF. The rearrangement joins TRBV11-2 to TRBJ1-2; D is perhaps TRBD1 (5 bases). V was trimmed by 5 bases and J by 3 bases, leaving 10 bases between them. This CDR3 comprises 13 residues. Looked up from germline, CDR1 is SGHAT and CDR2 is FQNNGV. Full variable domain (outside the CDR3, taken from reference TRBV11-2 and TRBJ1-2): EAGVAQSPRYKIIEKRQSVAFWCNPISGHATLYWYQQILGQGPKLLIQFQNNGVVDDSQLPKDRFSAERLKGVDSTLKIQPAKLEDSAVYLCASSISGDYGYTFGSGTRLTVV.

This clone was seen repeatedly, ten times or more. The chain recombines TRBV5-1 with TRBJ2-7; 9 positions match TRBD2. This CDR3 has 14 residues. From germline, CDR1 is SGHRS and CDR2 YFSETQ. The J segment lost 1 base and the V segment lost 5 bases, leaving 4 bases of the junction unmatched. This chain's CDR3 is CASSTTSGSYEQYF. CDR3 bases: TGCGCCAGCAGTACGACTAGCGGATCCTACGAGCAGTACTTC.

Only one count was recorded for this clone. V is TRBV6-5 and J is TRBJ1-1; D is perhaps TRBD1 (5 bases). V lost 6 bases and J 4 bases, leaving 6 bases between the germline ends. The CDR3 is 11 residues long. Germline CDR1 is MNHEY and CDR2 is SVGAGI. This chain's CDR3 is CASSQGTEAFF. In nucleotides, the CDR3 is TGTGCCAGCAGCCAGGGCACTGAAGCTTTCTTT.

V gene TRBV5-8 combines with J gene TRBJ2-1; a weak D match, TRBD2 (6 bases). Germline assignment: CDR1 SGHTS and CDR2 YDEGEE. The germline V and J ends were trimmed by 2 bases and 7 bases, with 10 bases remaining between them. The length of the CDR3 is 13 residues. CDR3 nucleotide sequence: TGTGCCAGCAGCTTCCGCGGGGTAAATGAGCAGTTCTTC. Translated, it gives CASSFRGVNEQFF.

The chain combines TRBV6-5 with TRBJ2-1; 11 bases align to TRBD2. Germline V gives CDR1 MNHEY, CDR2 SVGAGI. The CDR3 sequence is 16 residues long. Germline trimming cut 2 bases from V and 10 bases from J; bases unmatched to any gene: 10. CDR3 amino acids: CASSYAHSGRAGEQFF. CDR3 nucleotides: TGTGCCAGCAGTTACGCTCATAGCGGGAGGGCCGGGGAGCAGTTCTTC.

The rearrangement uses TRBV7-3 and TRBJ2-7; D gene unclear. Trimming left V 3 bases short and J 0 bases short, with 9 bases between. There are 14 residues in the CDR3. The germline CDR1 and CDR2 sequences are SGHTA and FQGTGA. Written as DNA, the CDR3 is TGTGCCAGCAGCTTCAGCGCCGACTCCTACGAGCAGTACTTC. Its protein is CASSFSADSYEQYF.

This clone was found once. The DNA of the CDR3 is TGTGCCAGCAGCTTAGTAGCGGAACATAATGAAGCTTTCTTT. It encodes CASSLVAEHNEAFF. The chain links TRBV7-2 to TRBJ1-1; D gene ambiguous. V was trimmed by 1 base and J by 7 bases, leaving 13 bases between them. This CDR3 region has 14 residues. The V gene's germline CDR1 is SGHTA and CDR2 FQGNSA.

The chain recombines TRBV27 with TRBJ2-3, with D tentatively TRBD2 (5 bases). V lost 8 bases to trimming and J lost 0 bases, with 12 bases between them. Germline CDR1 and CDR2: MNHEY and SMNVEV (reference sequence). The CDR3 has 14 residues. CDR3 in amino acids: CASRRTESTDTQYF. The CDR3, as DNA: TGTGCCAGCCGGAGGACGGAGAGCACAGATACGCAGTATTTT.

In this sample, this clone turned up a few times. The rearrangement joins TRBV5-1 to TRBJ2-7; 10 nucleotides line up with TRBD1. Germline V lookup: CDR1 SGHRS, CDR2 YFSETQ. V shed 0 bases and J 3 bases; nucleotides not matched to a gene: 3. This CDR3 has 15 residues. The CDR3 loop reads CASSLVTGGDYEQYF. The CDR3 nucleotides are TGCGCCAGCAGCTTGGTGACAGGGGGCGACTACGAGCAGTACTTC.

The CDR3 coding sequence is TGTGCCAGCGGAGCGGGAGTGGGCGAGCAGTTCTTC. It translates to CASGAGVGEQFF. The V gene is TRBV9, the J gene TRBJ2-1; TRBD2 matches 8 bases. The CDR3 contains 12 residues. V lost 7 bases to trimming and J lost 10 bases; unmatched junction nucleotides: 7. Per the germline V gene, CDR1 is SGDLS and CDR2 is YYNGEE.

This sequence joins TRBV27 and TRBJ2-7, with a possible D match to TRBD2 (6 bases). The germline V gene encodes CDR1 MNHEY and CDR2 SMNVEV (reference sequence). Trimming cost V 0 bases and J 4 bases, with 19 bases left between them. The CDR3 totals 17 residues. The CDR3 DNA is TGTGCCAGCAGTTTATCGTGGGGGAGGACGTTGGTTTACGAGCAGTACTTC. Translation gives CASSLSWGRTLVYEQYF.

The CDR3 reads CASSPQGGWEGYTF. CDR3 nucleotides: TGTGCCAGCAGCCCCCAAGGGGGTTGGGAGGGCTACACCTTC. The chain joins TRBV9 to TRBJ1-2, with a tentative D call TRBD1 (6 bases). Germline assignment: CDR1 SGDLS and CDR2 YYNGEE. The CDR3 totals 14 residues. V lost 4 bases to trimming and J lost 8 bases, with 18 bases between them.

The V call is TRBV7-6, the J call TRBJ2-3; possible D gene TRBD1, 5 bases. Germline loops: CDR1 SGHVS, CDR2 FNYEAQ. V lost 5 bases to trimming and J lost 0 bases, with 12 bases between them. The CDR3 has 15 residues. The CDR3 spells CASSSRQPSTDTQYF. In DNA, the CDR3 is TGTGCCAGCAGCAGCCGACAGCCCAGCACAGATACGCAGTATTTT. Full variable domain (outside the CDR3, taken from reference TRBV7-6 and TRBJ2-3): GAGVSQSPRYKVTKRGQDVALRCDPISGHVSLYWYRQALGQGPEFLTYFNYEAQQDKSGLPNDRFSAERPEGSISTLTIQRTEQRDSAMYRCASSSRQPSTDTQYFGPGTRLTVL.

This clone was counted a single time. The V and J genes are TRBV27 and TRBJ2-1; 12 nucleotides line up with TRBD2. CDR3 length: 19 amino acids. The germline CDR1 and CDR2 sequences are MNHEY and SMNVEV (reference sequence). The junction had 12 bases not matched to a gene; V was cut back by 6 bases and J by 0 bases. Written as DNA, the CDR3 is TGTGCCAGCAGGGATCTAGCGGGAGGGTCCCTGAGCTCCTACAATGAGCAGTTCTTC. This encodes CASRDLAGGSLSSYNEQFF.

The CDR3 spells CSVERGGAGEAFF. DNA for the CDR3: TGCAGCGTTGAGAGGGGGGGGGCTGGTGAAGCTTTCTTT. The chain recombines TRBV29-1 with TRBJ1-1, with D perhaps TRBD1 (6 bases). The CDR3 consists of 13 residues. Deletions cut 3 bases from V and 7 bases from J, with 15 bases between. CDR1 SQVTM and CDR2 ANQGSEA come from the germline V gene.

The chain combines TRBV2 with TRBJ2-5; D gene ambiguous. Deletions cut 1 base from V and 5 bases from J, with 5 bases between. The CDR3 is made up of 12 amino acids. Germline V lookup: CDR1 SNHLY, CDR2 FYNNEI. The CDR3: CASSEGPETQYF. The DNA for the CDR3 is TGTGCCAGCAGTGAAGGTCCGGAGACCCAGTACTTC.

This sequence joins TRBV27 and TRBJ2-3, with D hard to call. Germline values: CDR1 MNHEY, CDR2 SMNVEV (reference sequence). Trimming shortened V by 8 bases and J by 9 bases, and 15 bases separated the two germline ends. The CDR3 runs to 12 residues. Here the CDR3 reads CASGPTSGTQYF. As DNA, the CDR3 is TGTGCCAGCGGGCCCACCTCAGGAACGCAGTATTTT.

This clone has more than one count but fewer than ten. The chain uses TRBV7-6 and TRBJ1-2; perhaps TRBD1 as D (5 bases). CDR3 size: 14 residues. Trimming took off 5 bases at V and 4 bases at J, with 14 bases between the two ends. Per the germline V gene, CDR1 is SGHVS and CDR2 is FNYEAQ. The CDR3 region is CASSPSGGSYGYTF. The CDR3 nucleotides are TGTGCCAGCAGCCCATCGGGGGGGTCCTATGGCTACACCTTC. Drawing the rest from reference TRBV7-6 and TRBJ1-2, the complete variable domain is GAGVSQSPRYKVTKRGQDVALRCDPISGHVSLYWYRQALGQGPEFLTYFNYEAQQDKSGLPNDRFSAERPEGSISTLTIQRTEQRDSAMYRCASSPSGGSYGYTFGSGTRLTVV.

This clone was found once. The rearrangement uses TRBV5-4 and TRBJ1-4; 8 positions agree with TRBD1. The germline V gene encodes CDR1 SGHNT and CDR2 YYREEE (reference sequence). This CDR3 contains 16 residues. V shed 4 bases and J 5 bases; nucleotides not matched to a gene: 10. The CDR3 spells CASSDQTGARNEKLFF. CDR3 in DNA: TGTGCCAGCAGCGACCAGACAGGGGCAAGGAATGAAAAACTGTTTTTT.

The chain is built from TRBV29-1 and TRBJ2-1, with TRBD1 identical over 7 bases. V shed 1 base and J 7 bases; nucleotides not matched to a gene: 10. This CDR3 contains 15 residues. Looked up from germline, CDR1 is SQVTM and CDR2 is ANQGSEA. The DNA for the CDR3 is TGCAGCGTTGAAGGCAGGGGGTTAGGGCCAAATGAGCAGTTCTTC. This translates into CSVEGRGLGPNEQFF.

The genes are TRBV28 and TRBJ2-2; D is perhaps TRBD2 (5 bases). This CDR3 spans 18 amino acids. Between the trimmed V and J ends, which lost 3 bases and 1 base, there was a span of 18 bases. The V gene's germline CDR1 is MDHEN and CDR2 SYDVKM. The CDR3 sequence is CASSFQMGSALNTGELFF. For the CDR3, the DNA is TGTGCCAGCAGTTTCCAGATGGGTAGCGCCTTGAACACCGGGGAGCTGTTTTTT.

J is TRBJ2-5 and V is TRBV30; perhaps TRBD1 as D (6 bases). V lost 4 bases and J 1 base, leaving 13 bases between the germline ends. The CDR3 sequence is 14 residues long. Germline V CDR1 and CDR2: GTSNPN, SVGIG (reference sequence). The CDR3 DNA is TGTGCCTGGATACAGGGAAGAACCCAAGAGACCCAGTACTTC. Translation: CAWIQGRTQETQYF.

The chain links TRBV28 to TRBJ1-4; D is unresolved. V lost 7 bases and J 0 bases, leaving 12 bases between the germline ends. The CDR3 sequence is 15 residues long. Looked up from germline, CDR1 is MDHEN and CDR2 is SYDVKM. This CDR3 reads CASTITGATNEKLFF. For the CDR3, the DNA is TGTGCCAGCACCATTACGGGTGCAACTAATGAAAAACTGTTTTTT.

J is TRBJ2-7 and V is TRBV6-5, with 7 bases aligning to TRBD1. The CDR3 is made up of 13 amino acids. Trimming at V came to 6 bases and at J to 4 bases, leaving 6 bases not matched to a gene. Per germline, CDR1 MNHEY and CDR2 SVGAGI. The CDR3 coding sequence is TGTGCCAGCAGACCCGGGACAGAATACGAGCAGTACTTC. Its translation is CASRPGTEYEQYF.

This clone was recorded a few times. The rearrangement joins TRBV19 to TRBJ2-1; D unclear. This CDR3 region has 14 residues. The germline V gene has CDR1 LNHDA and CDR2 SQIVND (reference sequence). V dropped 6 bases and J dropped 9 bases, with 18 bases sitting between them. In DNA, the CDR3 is TGTGCCAGTAGCGACAATAGGCTAATTTTTGAGCAGTTCTTC. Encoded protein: CASSDNRLIFEQFF. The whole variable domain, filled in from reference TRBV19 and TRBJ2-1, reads DGGITQSPKYLFRKEGQNVTLSCEQNLNHDAMYWYRQDPGQGLRLIYYSQIVNDFQKGDIAEGYSVSREKKESFPLTVTSAQKNPTAFYLCASSDNRLIFEQFFGPGTRLTVL.

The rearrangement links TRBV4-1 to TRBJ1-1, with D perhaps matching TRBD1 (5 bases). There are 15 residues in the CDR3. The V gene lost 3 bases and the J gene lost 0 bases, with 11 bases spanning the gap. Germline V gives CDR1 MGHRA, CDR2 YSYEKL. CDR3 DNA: TGCGCCAGCAGCCAGCGGACAATCATGAACACTGAAGCTTTCTTT. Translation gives CASSQRTIMNTEAFF.